This T cell receptor beta chain appears in the sequencing data of a study of long-term antiretroviral therapy in people with HIV. The study, taken as a whole, reports: No data were available on ART adherence, viral resistance or therapy changes.

CDR1 and CDR2 from the germline V gene are ENHRY and SYGVKD. Unmatched junction bases numbered 4, after V lost 3 bases and J lost 7 bases. The CDR3 is 13 amino acids. Comments on this clone: Its antigen remains unidentified.

This was the immunoSEQ v3.0 assay at survey level. Profiling relied on immunoSEQ multiplex PCR, and the TCRdb table lists in-frame clones only, not all of them. The sample has around 17,000 clones, approximately 95% seen once; the top ten hold around 1.5%. Here the sequenced sample was unsorted PBMCs, taken around 10 years after starting antiretroviral therapy. The sequence was obtained from a man between 25 and 39 years old with HIV. The V gene is TRBV10-3, the J gene TRBJ1-1; TRBD1 agrees at 8 bases. The CDR3 bases are TGTGCCATCAGTGAAACAGGGGGAAATGAAGCTTTCTTT. Translation gives CAISETGGNEAFF.